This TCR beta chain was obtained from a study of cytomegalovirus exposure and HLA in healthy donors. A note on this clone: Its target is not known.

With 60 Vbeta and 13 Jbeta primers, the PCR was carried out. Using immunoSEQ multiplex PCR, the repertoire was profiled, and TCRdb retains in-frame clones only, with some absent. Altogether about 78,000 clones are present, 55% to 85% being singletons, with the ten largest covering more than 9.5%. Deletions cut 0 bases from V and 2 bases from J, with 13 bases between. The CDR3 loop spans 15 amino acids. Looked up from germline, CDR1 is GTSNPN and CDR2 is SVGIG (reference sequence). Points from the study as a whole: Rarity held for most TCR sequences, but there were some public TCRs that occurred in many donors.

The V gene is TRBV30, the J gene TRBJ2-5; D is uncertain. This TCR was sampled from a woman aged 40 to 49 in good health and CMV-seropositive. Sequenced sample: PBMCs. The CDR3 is CAWSVLESTQETQYF. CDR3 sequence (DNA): TGTGCCTGGAGTGTACTGGAGAGCACGCAAGAGACCCAGTACTTC.